The 25 T cell receptor beta chains below all came from one sample that was sequenced in a study of beta chain features in type 1 diabetes (dated by TCRdb to the late 2010s). The library was produced with the immunoSEQ multiplex PCR assay. The entire amount of isolated RNA was reverse transcribed using the High Capacity cDNA Reverse Transcription Kit, so the sequenced TCRB transcripts were expressed ones. This is the immuneACCESS table as TCRdb keeps it, with only in-frame sequences that have V and J called. A part of the clones is gone; compared with another copy, unresolved V genes explain less than half, and the rest is unexplained. This sample is represented by roughly 450,000 clones; approximately 15% of them were singletons. The ten largest clones add up to about 0.04% of the sample. The sequencing sample was made of naive CD4+ T cells from blood. The cell subset or site tag for this specimen amounts to: true naive CD4+ T cells. The source of these receptors is a man aged 25-45 years in good health.

This clone has a handful of counts. The chain carries TRBV14 and TRBJ1-2; D is undetermined. Trimming stripped 1 base from V and 4 bases from J, with 13 bases between. The germline CDR1 and CDR2 sequences are SGHDN and FVKESK. The CDR3 runs to 15 residues. The CDR3 spells CASSQGLPVLYGYTF. The CDR3 DNA reads as TGTGCCAGCAGCCAAGGGTTACCGGTTCTCTATGGCTACACCTTC.

This clone was counted a few times. The V gene is TRBV5-1, the J gene TRBJ2-1; TRBD2 matches at 14 bases. V lost 0 bases to trimming and J lost 7 bases; unmatched junction nucleotides: 0. The germline CDR1 and CDR2 sequences are SGHRS and YFSETQ. The CDR3 has 15 amino acids. In DNA form, the CDR3 reads TGCGCCAGCAGCTTGGGACTAGCGGGAGGGAATGAGCAGTTCTTC. Translating it yields CASSLGLAGGNEQFF.

This chain joins TRBV7-8 and TRBJ2-5; 7 bases are a match to TRBD2. This CDR3 has 16 residues. Germline CDR1 and CDR2: SGHVS and FQNEAQ. J was trimmed by 4 bases and V by 8 bases; bases with no gene match: 16. The CDR3 loop reads CASCEWGAGRAETQYF. The CDR3, as DNA: TGTGCCAGCTGCGAGTGGGGCGCGGGGAGGGCAGAGACCCAGTACTTC.

The chain uses TRBV30 and TRBJ2-5, with 8 positions matching TRBD1. In germline, CDR1 is GTSNPN, CDR2 SVGIG (reference sequence). V shed 0 bases, J shed 5 bases, and the junction held 8 bases outside the gene matches. The CDR3 is 15 residues long. CDR3 nucleotides: TGTGCCTGGAGTGTTAGGTTCAGGGGGCTTGAGACCCAGTACTTC. The encoded protein is CAWSVRFRGLETQYF. Full variable domain (outside the CDR3, taken from reference TRBV30 and TRBJ2-5): SQTIHQWPATLVQPVGSPLSLECTVEGTSNPNLYWYRQAAGRGLQLLFYSVGIGQISSEVPQNLSASRPQDRQFILSSKKLLLSDSGFYLCAWSVRFRGLETQYFGPGTRLLVL.

This clone was recorded a few times. The V and J genes are TRBV7-9 and TRBJ2-1; D is uncertain. Per the germline V gene, CDR1 is SEHNR and CDR2 is FQNEAQ (reference sequence). The CDR3 spans 14 residues. The V and J ends lost 5 bases and 6 bases respectively, with 14 bases between them. CDR3: CASSPENTFNEQFF. DNA of the CDR3: TGTGCCAGCAGCCCAGAGAATACGTTCAATGAGCAGTTCTTC.

This clone has more than one count but fewer than ten. The chain has TRBV7-7 and TRBJ2-5; D call uncertain. Germline V gene lookup returns CDR1 SSHAT and CDR2 FNYEAQ (reference sequence). V was clipped by 0 bases and J by 4 bases, with 3 bases between them. The CDR3 has 12 amino acids. The CDR3 region has the DNA TGTGCCAGCAGCTTAGCCGGAGAGACCCAGTACTTC. The encoded protein is CASSLAGETQYF.

With regard to this clone: Other DNA sequences in the same sample also yield this CDR3. The chain recombines TRBV30 with TRBJ2-1; TRBD2 agrees at 8 bases. V lost 1 base and J lost 12; bases outside the gene matches: 11. In germline, CDR1 is GTSNPN, CDR2 SVGIG (reference sequence). CDR3 length equals 14 residues. The CDR3 is CAWSGLTSAARQFF. The CDR3 DNA reads TGTGCCTGGAGTGGTCTGACTAGCGCCGCCAGGCAGTTCTTC. The entire variable domain, with the rest obtained from reference TRBV30 and TRBJ2-1, is as follows: SQTIHQWPATLVQPVGSPLSLECTVEGTSNPNLYWYRQAAGRGLQLLFYSVGIGQISSEVPQNLSASRPQDRQFILSSKKLLLSDSGFYLCAWSGLTSAARQFFGPGTRLTVL.

The chain joins TRBV27 to TRBJ2-5; D call uncertain. Germline V gene sequence: CDR1 MNHEY, CDR2 SMNVEV (reference sequence). The CDR3 is made up of 14 amino acids. The V and J ends lost 1 base and 3 bases respectively, with 9 bases between them. CDR3 DNA: TGTGCCAGCAGTTTATATGCCTTGGAAGAGACCCAGTACTTC. Its protein product is CASSLYALEETQYF.

This clone has more than one count but fewer than ten. This sequence joins TRBV7-9 and TRBJ1-3; D is ambiguous. V shed 1 base and J shed 8 bases, with 15 bases lying between them. The germline CDR1 and CDR2 sequences are SEHNR and FQNEAQ (reference sequence). This CDR3 contains 15 residues. The CDR3: CASSLDRVRVDTIYF. CDR3 nucleotide sequence: TGTGCCAGCAGCTTAGACAGAGTCCGGGTCGACACCATATATTTT. The whole variable domain, filled in from reference TRBV7-9 and TRBJ1-3, reads DTGVSQNPRHKITKRGQNVTFRCDPISEHNRLYWYRQTLGQGPEFLTYFQNEAQLEKSRLLSDRFSAERPKGSFSTLEIQRTEQGDSAMYLCASSLDRVRVDTIYFGEGSWLTVV.

The chain employs TRBV18 and TRBJ2-1; perhaps D is TRBD1 or TRBD2 (7 bases each). Germline V gene data show CDR1 as KGHSH and CDR2 as LQKENI. The CDR3 loop spans 15 amino acids. Trimming shortened V by 2 bases and J by 9 bases, and 17 bases separated the two germline ends. The CDR3 region has the DNA TGTGCCAGCTCACCAAGGGAGGGGGCGTTAAGTGAGCAGTTCTTC. It encodes CASSPREGALSEQFF.

A few counts support this clone. This chain joins TRBV4-3 and TRBJ1-2; D is unresolved. Trimming left V 2 bases short and J 4 bases short, with 14 bases between. This CDR3 has 15 residues. Germline CDR1 LGHNA, CDR2 YSLEER. The CDR3 coding sequence is TGCGCCAGCAGCCAAAGCCCCACAGCCTCCTATGGCTACACCTTC. The encoded protein is CASSQSPTASYGYTF.

This chain uses TRBV29-1 with TRBJ2-4; the D gene is possibly TRBD1 (6 bases). The CDR3 is 13 residues long. Trimming took off 2 bases at V and 8 bases at J, with 13 bases between the two ends. Germline CDR1 and CDR2: SQVTM and ANQGSEA. The CDR3 nucleotides read TGCAGCGTTGAAAGGGGCAGGGGTGACATTCAGTACTTC. Translated: CSVERGRGDIQYF.

This clone was seen a few times. V is TRBV7-9 and J is TRBJ1-5; the D is unclear. CDR3 length: 12 amino acids. V was shortened by 5 bases and J by 7 bases, with 9 bases between the two germline ends. Germline V gene lookup returns CDR1 SEHNR and CDR2 FQNEAQ (reference sequence). The CDR3 is CASSIAPQPQHF. The CDR3 region has the DNA TGTGCCAGCAGCATTGCGCCCCAGCCCCAGCATTTT. Together with reference TRBV7-9 and TRBJ1-5, the CDR3 gives the full variable domain: DTGVSQNPRHKITKRGQNVTFRCDPISEHNRLYWYRQTLGQGPEFLTYFQNEAQLEKSRLLSDRFSAERPKGSFSTLEIQRTEQGDSAMYLCASSIAPQPQHFGDGTRLSIL.

This clone has more than one count but fewer than ten. J is TRBJ2-7 and V is TRBV25-1; D is unresolved. There are 13 residues in the CDR3. The germline gives CDR1 MGHDK, CDR2 SYGVNS. Trimming took 3 bases from V and 3 from J, leaving 9 bases between them. The CDR3 here is CASSDTQSYEQYV. CDR3 in DNA: TGTGCCAGCAGTGATACACAGAGCTACGAGCAGTACGTC.

CDR3 protein: CASSQDPQDRGYEQFF. The CDR3 bases are TGCGCCAGCAGCCAAGATCCCCAGGACAGGGGGTATGAGCAGTTCTTC. This chain links TRBV4-3 with TRBJ2-1, with TRBD1 matching 10 bases. Germline V gene lookup returns CDR1 LGHNA and CDR2 YSLEER. With V trimmed by 0 bases and J by 8 bases, 7 bases remained unmatched. CDR3 length equals 16 residues.

The chain couples TRBV5-6 to TRBJ2-3; the D is unclear. Germline V lookup: CDR1 SGHDT, CDR2 YYEEEE. This CDR3 is 13 amino acids long. Trimming cost V 0 bases and J 7 bases, with 9 bases left between them. CDR3 residues: CASSLEPPNTQYF. The CDR3 region has the DNA TGTGCCAGCAGCTTGGAACCCCCCAATACGCAGTATTTT.

The rearrangement links TRBV11-2 to TRBJ2-3; possibly TRBD1 or TRBD2 for D (5 bases each). This CDR3 is built from 17 residues. Germline V gene sequence: CDR1 SGHAT, CDR2 FQNNGV. The V end was cut by 4 bases, the J end by 7 bases, with 24 bases between. CDR3 in DNA: TGTGCCAGCAGCTCCAACCACGGCGTCGAGGGGACGAATACGCAGTATTTT. Translation: CASSSNHGVEGTNTQYF. The complete variable domain, with remaining parts taken from reference TRBV11-2 and TRBJ2-3, reads EAGVAQSPRYKIIEKRQSVAFWCNPISGHATLYWYQQILGQGPKLLIQFQNNGVVDDSQLPKDRFSAERLKGVDSTLKIQPAKLEDSAVYLCASSSNHGVEGTNTQYFGPGTRLTVL.

This sequence joins TRBV6-5 and TRBJ2-3; no clear D. V lost 1 base, J lost 0 bases, and 5 bases lay in between. Germline CDR1 and CDR2: MNHEY and SVGAGI. CDR3 size: 14 residues. CDR3 sequence (DNA): TGTGCCAGCAGTTACTACACAAGCACAGATACGCAGTATTTT. Translation: CASSYYTSTDTQYF.

The V and J genes are TRBV7-9 and TRBJ2-3, with D perhaps TRBD2 (5 bases). The germline V and J ends were trimmed by 4 bases and 1 base, with 12 bases remaining between them. The CDR3 loop spans 15 amino acids. Germline lookup yields CDR1 SEHNR and CDR2 FQNEAQ (reference sequence). CDR3 nucleotide sequence: TGTGCCAGCAGCTCGGACTGGCTTCGCACAGATACGCAGTATTTT. Residues: CASSSDWLRTDTQYF. The entire variable domain, with the rest obtained from reference TRBV7-9 and TRBJ2-3, is as follows: DTGVSQNPRHKITKRGQNVTFRCDPISEHNRLYWYRQTLGQGPEFLTYFQNEAQLEKSRLLSDRFSAERPKGSFSTLEIQRTEQGDSAMYLCASSSDWLRTDTQYFGPGTRLTVL.

The genes are TRBV29-1 and TRBJ1-1; 9 bases map to TRBD1. With 4 bases clipped from V and 3 bases from J, the junction kept 3 bases outside the gene matches. The CDR3 has 13 residues. Germline CDR1 SQVTM, CDR2 ANQGSEA. For the CDR3, the DNA is TGCAGCGTTGGGGACAGGGTGGACACTGAAGCTTTCTTT. This encodes CSVGDRVDTEAFF. The full variable domain, in which reference TRBV29-1 and TRBJ1-1 provide the parts outside the CDR3, is SAVISQKPSRDICQRGTSLTIQCQVDSQVTMMFWYRQQPGQSLTLIATANQGSEATYESGFVIDKFPISRPNLTFSTLTVSNMSPEDSSIYLCSVGDRVDTEAFFGQGTRLTVV.

This clone has a handful of counts. The chain combines TRBV30 with TRBJ2-7, with D perhaps TRBD1 or TRBD2 (6 bases each). CDR1 and CDR2 from the germline V gene are GTSNPN and SVGIG (reference sequence). V lost 1 base and J 1 base, leaving 8 bases between the germline ends. The CDR3 has 13 amino acids. The CDR3 DNA is TGTGCCTGGAGTGGAGGGGGGTCCTACGAGCAGTACGTC. As protein: CAWSGGGSYEQYV.

The genes are TRBV18 and TRBJ2-5, with 12 bases lining up with TRBD2. This CDR3 is built from 15 residues. The trim removed 3 bases at V and 6 bases at J, leaving 5 bases unmatched. Per the germline V gene, CDR1 is KGHSH and CDR2 is LQKENI. CDR3 in amino acids: CASSPGTSGLKTQYF. CDR3 sequence (DNA): TGTGCCAGCTCACCGGGGACTAGCGGGCTAAAGACCCAGTACTTC.

This clone occurred a few times. The CDR3 loop is CASSPGTPASGNTIYF. The DNA of the CDR3 is TGTGCCAGCAGCCCCGGGACTCCCGCCTCTGGAAACACCATATATTTT. The rearrangement uses TRBV14 and TRBJ1-3; TRBD1 is a possible D gene (5 bases). The CDR3 is 16 amino acids. V gave up 4 bases and J gave up 0 bases, with 13 bases separating them. Germline values: CDR1 SGHDN, CDR2 FVKESK.

The chain uses TRBV7-2 and TRBJ2-5, with 7 bases aligning to TRBD1. Per the germline V gene, CDR1 is SGHTA and CDR2 is FQGNSA. The V gene end was trimmed by 5 bases and the J gene end by 6 bases; junction bases not matched to a gene: 6. CDR3 length: 13 amino acids. Here the CDR3 DNA reads TGTGCCAGCAGCGTCCAGGGGGAGCAGACCCAGTACTTC. Its protein is CASSVQGEQTQYF.

V and J are TRBV19 and TRBJ2-1, with D perhaps matching TRBD1 (6 bases). Trimming took off 6 bases at V and 3 bases at J, with 18 bases between the two ends. Germline V gene data show CDR1 as LNHDA and CDR2 as SQIVND (reference sequence). This CDR3 region has 16 residues. The chain's CDR3 is CASSNLRGVGYNEQFF. DNA of the CDR3: TGTGCCAGTAGCAATCTCAGGGGTGTAGGCTACAATGAGCAGTTCTTC.